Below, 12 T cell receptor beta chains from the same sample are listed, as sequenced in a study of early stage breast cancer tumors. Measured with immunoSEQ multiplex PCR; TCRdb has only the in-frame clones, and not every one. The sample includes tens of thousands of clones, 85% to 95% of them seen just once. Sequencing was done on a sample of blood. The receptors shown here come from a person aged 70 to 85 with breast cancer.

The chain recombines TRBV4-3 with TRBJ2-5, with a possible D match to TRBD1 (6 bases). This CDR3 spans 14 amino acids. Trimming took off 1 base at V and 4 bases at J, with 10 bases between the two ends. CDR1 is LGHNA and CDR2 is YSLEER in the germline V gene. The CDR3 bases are TGCGCCAGCAGCCAAGTAGGACAGCCAGAGACCCAGTACTTC. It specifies CASSQVGQPETQYF.

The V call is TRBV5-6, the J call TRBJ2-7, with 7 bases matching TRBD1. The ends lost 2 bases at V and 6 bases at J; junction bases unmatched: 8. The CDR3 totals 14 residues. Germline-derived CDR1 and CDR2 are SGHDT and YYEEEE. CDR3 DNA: TGTGCCAGCAGCTTCCGAACAGGGGTGGGCGAGCAGTACTTC. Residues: CASSFRTGVGEQYF.

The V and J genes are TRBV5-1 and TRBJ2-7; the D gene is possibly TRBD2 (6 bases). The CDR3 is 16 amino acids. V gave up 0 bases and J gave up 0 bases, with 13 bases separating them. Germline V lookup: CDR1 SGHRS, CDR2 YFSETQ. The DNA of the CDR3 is TGCGCCAGCAGCTTGGTAGCCGCCGGGAGCTCCTACGAGCAGTACTTC. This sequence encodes CASSLVAAGSSYEQYF.

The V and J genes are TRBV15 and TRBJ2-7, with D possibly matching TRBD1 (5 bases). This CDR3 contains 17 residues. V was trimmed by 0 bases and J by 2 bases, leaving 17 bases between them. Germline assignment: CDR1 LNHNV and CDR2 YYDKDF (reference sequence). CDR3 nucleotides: TGTGCCACCAGCAGAGATCATACCAGGGTAGGGACCTACGAGCAGTACTTC. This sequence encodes CATSRDHTRVGTYEQYF.

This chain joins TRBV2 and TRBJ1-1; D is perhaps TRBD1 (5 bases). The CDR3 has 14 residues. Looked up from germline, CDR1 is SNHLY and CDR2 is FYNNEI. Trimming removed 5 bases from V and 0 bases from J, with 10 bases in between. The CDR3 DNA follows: TGTGCCAGCAGTCTCACAGGTATGAACACTGAAGCTTTCTTT. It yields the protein CASSLTGMNTEAFF. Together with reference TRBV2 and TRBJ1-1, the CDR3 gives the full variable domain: EPEVTQTPSHQVTQMGQEVILRCVPISNHLYFYWYRQILGQKVEFLVSFYNNEISEKSEIFDDQFSVERPDGSNFTLKIRSTKLEDSAMYFCASSLTGMNTEAFFGQGTRLTVV.

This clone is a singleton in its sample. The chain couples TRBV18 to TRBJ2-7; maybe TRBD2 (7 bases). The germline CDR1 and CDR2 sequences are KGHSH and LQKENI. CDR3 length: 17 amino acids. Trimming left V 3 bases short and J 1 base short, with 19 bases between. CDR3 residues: CASSPSLGGAFSYEQYF. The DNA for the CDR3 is TGTGCCAGCTCACCGTCCTTGGGGGGGGCCTTTTCCTACGAGCAGTACTTC.

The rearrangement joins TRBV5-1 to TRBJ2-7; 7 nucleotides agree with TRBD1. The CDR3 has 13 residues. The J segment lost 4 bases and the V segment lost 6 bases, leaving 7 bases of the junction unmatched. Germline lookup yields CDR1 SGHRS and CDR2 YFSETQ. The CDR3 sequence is CASKIGGKYEQYF. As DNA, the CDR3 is TGCGCCAGCAAGATAGGGGGCAAGTACGAGCAGTACTTC.

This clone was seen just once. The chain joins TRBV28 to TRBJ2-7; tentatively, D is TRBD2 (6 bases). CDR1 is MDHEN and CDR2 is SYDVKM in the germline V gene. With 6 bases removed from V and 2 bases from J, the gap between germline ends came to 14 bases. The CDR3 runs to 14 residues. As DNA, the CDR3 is TGTGCCAGCAGCGGAGGGGTTACTCCCTACGAGCAGTACTTC. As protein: CASSGGVTPYEQYF.

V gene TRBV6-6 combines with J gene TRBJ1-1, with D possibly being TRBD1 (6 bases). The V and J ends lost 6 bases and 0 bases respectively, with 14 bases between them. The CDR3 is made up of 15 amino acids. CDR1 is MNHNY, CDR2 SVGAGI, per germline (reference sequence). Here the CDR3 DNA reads TGTGCCAGCAGCACGGGACACTCCATGAACACTGAAGCTTTCTTT. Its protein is CASSTGHSMNTEAFF.

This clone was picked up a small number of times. The CDR3 nucleotides read TGCAGTGCCGCGCAGGGCGGTGGCTACACCTTC. This codes for CSAAQGGGYTF. This chain uses TRBV20-1 with TRBJ1-2; D is possibly TRBD1 (5 bases). The CDR3 has 11 amino acids. Trimming removed 6 bases from V and 7 bases from J, with 12 bases in between. Germline CDR1 DFQATT, CDR2 SNEGSKA (reference sequence).

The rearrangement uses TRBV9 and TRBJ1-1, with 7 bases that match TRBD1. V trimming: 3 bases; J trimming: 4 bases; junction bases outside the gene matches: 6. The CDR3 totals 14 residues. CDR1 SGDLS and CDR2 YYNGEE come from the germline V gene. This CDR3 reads CASSGQGFGTEAFF. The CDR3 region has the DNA TGTGCCAGCAGCGGACAGGGCTTTGGCACTGAAGCTTTCTTT. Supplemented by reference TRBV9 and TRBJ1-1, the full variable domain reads DSGVTQTPKHLITATGQRVTLRCSPRSGDLSVYWYQQSLDQGLQFLIQYYNGEERAKGNILERFSAQQFPDLHSELNLSSLELGDSALYFCASSGQGFGTEAFFGQGTRLTVV.

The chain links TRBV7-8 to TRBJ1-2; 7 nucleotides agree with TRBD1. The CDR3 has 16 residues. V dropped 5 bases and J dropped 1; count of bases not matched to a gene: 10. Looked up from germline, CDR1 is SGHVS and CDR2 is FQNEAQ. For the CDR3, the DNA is TGTGCCAGCAGCGCAAAGGCGGGACAGTTTAACTATGGCTACACCTTC. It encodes CASSAKAGQFNYGYTF.